This record concerns one T cell receptor (beta chain) sequence. Its target is unknown. The data originate from a study of blood T cells in healthy people across ages. General observations from the study: Strong correlation was found linking TCR beta diversity to naive T cell percentage.

Germline CDR1 MNHNY, CDR2 SVGAGI (reference sequence). V lost 6 bases and J 4 bases, leaving 15 bases between the germline ends. The CDR3 totals 14 residues. Donation came from healthy Caucasian individuals in Russia who were aged roughly 6 to 95. A sample-barcoded 5' primer and a J-beta primer mix were used in a second PCR of roughly 6 to 11 cycles. TCRdb analysed the 5' RACE reads with MiXCR anew, one entry per CDR3 protein. The sample lists just under 900,000 distinct CDR3 sequences; 25% to 35% were seen once. The receptor was isolated from a woman older than 75 in good health. Sequencing used blood. The chain links TRBV6-6 to TRBJ1-2; TRBD1 might be the D (5 bases). The CDR3 DNA follows: TGTGCCAGCAGCCCTCCGGGGGAGGGCTATGGCTACACCTTC. It specifies CASSPPGEGYGYTF.